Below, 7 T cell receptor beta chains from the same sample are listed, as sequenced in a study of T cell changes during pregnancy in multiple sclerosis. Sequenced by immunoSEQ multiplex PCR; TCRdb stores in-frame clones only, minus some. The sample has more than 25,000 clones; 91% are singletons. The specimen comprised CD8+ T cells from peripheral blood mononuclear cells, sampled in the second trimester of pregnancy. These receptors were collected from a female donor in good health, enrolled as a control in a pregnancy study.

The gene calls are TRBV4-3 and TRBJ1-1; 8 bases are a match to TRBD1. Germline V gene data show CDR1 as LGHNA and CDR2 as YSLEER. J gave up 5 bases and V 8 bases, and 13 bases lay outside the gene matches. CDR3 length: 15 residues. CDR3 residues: CASGDDRGGSTEAFF. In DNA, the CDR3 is TGCGCCAGCGGGGATGACAGGGGAGGGTCTACTGAAGCTTTCTTT.

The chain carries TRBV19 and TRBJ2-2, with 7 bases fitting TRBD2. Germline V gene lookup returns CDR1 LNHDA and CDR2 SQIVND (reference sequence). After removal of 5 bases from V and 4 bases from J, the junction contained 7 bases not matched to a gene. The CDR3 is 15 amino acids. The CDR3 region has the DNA TGTGCCAGTAGTTCCTCGCCGGGGGGCACCGGGGAGCTGTTTTTT. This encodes CASSSSPGGTGELFF.

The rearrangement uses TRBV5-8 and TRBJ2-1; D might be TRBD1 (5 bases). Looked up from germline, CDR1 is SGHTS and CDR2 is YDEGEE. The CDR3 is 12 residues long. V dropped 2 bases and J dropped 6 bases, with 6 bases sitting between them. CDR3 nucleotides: TGTGCCAGCAGCTTTGACAGCAATGAGCAGTTCTTC. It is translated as CASSFDSNEQFF.

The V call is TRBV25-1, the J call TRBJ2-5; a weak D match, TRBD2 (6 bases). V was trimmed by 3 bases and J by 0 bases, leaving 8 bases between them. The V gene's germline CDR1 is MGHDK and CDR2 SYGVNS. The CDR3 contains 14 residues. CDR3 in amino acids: CASSDGGYQETQYF. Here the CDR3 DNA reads TGTGCCAGCAGTGATGGGGGGTACCAAGAGACCCAGTACTTC.

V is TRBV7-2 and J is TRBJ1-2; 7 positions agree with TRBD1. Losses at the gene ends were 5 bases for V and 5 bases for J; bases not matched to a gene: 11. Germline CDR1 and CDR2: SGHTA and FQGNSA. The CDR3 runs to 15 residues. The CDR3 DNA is TGTGCCAGCAGCCCACGACAGGGCCCCGTTTATGGCTACACCTTC. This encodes CASSPRQGPVYGYTF.

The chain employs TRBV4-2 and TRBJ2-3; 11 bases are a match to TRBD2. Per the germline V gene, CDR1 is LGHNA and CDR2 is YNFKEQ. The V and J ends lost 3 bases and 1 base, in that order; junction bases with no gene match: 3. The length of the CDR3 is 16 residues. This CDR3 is CASSHPTSGGTDTQYF. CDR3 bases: TGTGCCAGCAGCCACCCGACTAGCGGGGGCACAGATACGCAGTATTTT.

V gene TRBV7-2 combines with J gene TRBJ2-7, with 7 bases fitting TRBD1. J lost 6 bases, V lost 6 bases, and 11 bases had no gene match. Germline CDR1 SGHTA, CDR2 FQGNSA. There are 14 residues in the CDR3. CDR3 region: CASRQGGALREQYF. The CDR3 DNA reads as TGTGCCAGCAGACAAGGGGGCGCACTCCGCGAGCAGTACTTC.